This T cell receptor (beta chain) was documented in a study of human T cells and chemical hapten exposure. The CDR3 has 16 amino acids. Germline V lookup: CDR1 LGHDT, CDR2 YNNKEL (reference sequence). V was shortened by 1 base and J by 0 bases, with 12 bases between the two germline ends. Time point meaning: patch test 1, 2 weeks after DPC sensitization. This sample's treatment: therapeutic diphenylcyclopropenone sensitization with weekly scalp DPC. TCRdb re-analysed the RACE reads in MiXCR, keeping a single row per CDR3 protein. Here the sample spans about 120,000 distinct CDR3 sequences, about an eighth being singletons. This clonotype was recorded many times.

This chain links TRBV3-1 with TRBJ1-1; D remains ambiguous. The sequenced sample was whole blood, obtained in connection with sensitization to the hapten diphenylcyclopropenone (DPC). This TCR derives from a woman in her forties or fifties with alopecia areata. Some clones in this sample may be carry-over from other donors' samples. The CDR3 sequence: CASSQVYGSMNTEAFF. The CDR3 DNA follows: TGTGCCAGCAGCCAAGTTTATGGGTCCATGAACACTGAAGCTTTCTTT.